This TCR beta chain emerged from a study of blood T cells in healthy people across ages (dated by TCRdb to between 2015 and 2017). A note on the overall study: Template switching captured roughly one uniquely barcoded TCR beta cDNA molecule per two T cells in model experiments. The donors were divided into four age groups: young (average about 15 years), middle-aged (about 40), aged (approximately 59) and long-lived (roughly 82). Using the same blood draw, the study looked at two additional independent replicas of 1 million unique cDNA reads for two donors, one aged 18 to 30 and the other aged 80 or older. To track age-related changes in TCR beta repertoire diversity, the study relied on deep sequencing normalized with unique cDNA molecular identifiers. To avoid experimental bias, donors of different ages were spread randomly across the sequencing lanes.

Study-level results and caveats: Compared with the aged group, the long-lived group had more naive CD4+ T cells, fewer expanded clones and increased TCR diversity, a pattern suggesting age selection. There was a strong correlation between observed TCR beta diversity and the percentage of naive T cells measured by flow cytometry. Because the CMV infection status of the donors was unknown, age-related changes in expanded clonotypes may potentially have been confounded. Estimates of total diversity based on one million sequenced T cells were considered lower bounds and underestimates. As age increased, observed TCR beta diversity per million T cells dropped in a roughly linear way, and a significant reduction was already evident by age about 36. Because profiling used bulk unsorted PBMCs, naive and antigen-experienced compartments could not be compared conclusively.

The library was generated by 5' RACE. TCRdb names Illumina HiSeq 2500 as the instrument used. A second PCR of roughly 7 to 11 cycles was performed with a sample-barcoded 5' primer and a J-beta primer mix. Each TCR beta cDNA molecule received a unique molecular identifier from a template-switch 5' adaptor carrying 12 random nucleotides. Each sample yielded at least 2.5 million CDR3-containing paired-end reads. The Mint cDNA synthesis kit, primed by a TRBC-specific oligonucleotide, was used to synthesize first-strand cDNA from all RNA. Following uracil-DNA glycosylase treatment, a first 18-cycle PCR with universal primers M1SS and BC2_uni_R was performed on all cDNA. For the original study's pipeline: For normalization, 1 million high-quality reads, each with a distinct molecular identifier, were randomly selected from each sample. Instead of being binned into consensus sequences, reads that shared molecular identifiers were thrown out. CDR3 identification, clonotype clustering and error correction used MiTCR with a Q25 quality threshold and the strictest error-elimination algorithm. Lower-bound total TCR beta diversity was estimated with a nonparametric unseen species model using Euler transformation. The public reads were reanalyzed by TCRdb: fastp trimming at Q25, MiXCR alignment, in-frame beta chains only. Entries are consolidated by CDR3 protein sequence, retaining the most common genes and DNA. These V and J calls are TCRdb output, not the study's own analysis. Here the sample has around 790,000 distinct CDR3 sequences; around two fifths occur a single time. The ten largest clones represent roughly 19% of the sample.

Systemically healthy Caucasian individuals from Russia, approximately 39 in total and aged about 6 to 90 years, were included as donors. Each donor gave 8 to 10 milliliters of peripheral blood, drawn into EDTA-treated Vacutainer tubes. PBMCs were isolated by Ficoll-Paque density-gradient centrifugation, with at least 7 million obtained per sample. Trizol reagent was used to extract total RNA from PBMCs, with at least 5.5 micrograms per sample. For every donor, flow cytometry on a PBMC aliquot measured the percentage of naive CD45RAhigh/CD27high T cells. Trimming takes 4 bases off V and 7 bases off J; junction bases not matched to a gene: 13. The germline V gene specifies SQVTM as CDR1 and ANQGSEA as CDR2. The CDR3 numbers 15 residues from cysteine through phenylalanine. The read is trimmed to its CDR3 DNA, 45 bases read in frame from base 1. This clonotype came up a few times. It has no known antigen specificity. Base qualities are not recorded, but no much larger clone differs from it by a single base.

This chain is built from TRBV29-1 and TRBJ1-1; 9 junctional bases match TRBD1. Sequenced sample: blood. The source of this sequence is a man aged 55 to 70 in good health. The nucleotide sequence is given as TGCAGCGTTGTACGAACAGGGGGCCTATATGGTGAAGCTTTCTTT. Translation gives CSVVRTGGLYGEAFF.